The 26 T cell receptor beta chains below all came from one sample that was sequenced in a study of cytomegalovirus exposure and HLA in healthy donors. Using immunoSEQ multiplex PCR, the repertoire was profiled, and TCRdb retains in-frame clones only, with some absent. The data contain 150,000 to 250,000 clones, about 81% of them singletons. The sample taken for sequencing was PBMCs. The receptors derive from a woman aged 25 to 45 in good health and CMV-seronegative.

This clone has a handful of counts. This chain links TRBV18 with TRBJ1-2, with 7 nucleotides matching TRBD1. J was trimmed by 2 bases and V by 1 base; bases with no gene match: 4. Germline assignment: CDR1 KGHSH and CDR2 LQKENI. This CDR3 region has 15 residues. For the CDR3, the DNA is TGTGCCAGCTCACCACGGGACAGAATAAACTATGGCTACACCTTC. The encoded protein is CASSPRDRINYGYTF.

The CDR3 loop reads CASSLYGGHGETQYF. The CDR3 coding sequence is TGCGCCAGCAGCTTGTATGGGGGCCATGGGGAGACCCAGTACTTC. This chain connects TRBV5-1 to TRBJ2-5, with TRBD1 as a possible D gene (6 bases). Looked up from germline, CDR1 is SGHRS and CDR2 is YFSETQ. The CDR3 is made up of 15 amino acids. V was shortened by 1 base and J by 5 bases, with 15 bases between the two germline ends.

This clone was seen only once. The V call is TRBV7-9, the J call TRBJ1-1; no clear D gene. The V gene lost 0 bases and the J gene lost 5 bases, with 7 bases spanning the gap. The CDR3 contains 13 residues. Germline-derived CDR1 and CDR2 are SEHNR and FQNEAQ (reference sequence). CDR3 protein: CASSLAEPTEAFF. The CDR3 DNA follows: TGTGCCAGCAGCTTAGCGGAGCCTACTGAAGCTTTCTTT.

The chain recombines TRBV9 with TRBJ2-2, with TRBD2 matching 12 bases. V was pared by 4 bases and J by 3 bases, with 7 bases of the junction left unmatched. CDR1 is SGDLS, CDR2 YYNGEE, per germline. The CDR3 covers 17 residues. The CDR3 nucleotides read TGTGCCAGCAGCCCCCGGGCTAGCGGGGGGGACACCGGGGAGCTGTTTTTT. Translated, it gives CASSPRASGGDTGELFF.

V gene TRBV2 combines with J gene TRBJ2-3; 7 bases align to TRBD2. The junction had 2 bases not matched to a gene; V was cut back by 0 bases and J by 8 bases. The CDR3 is 13 residues long. Per the germline V gene, CDR1 is SNHLY and CDR2 is FYNNEI. The CDR3 protein is CASSEAGEGTQYF. CDR3 DNA: TGTGCCAGCAGTGAAGCGGGGGAGGGTACGCAGTATTTT.

This clone came up once. CDR3 in DNA: TGTGCCAGCAGTGAAATTTTTGTACAGGACGTATTGGAGCAGTACTTC. Amino acid sequence: CASSEIFVQDVLEQYF. The rearrangement joins TRBV2 to TRBJ2-7; TRBD1 is a possible D gene (5 bases). This CDR3 spans 16 amino acids. CDR1 is SNHLY, CDR2 FYNNEI, per germline. V lost 2 bases and J lost 7, with 21 bases in between.

This rearrangement joins TRBV15 to TRBJ2-1; 7 positions match TRBD2. The germline V gene encodes CDR1 LNHNV and CDR2 YYDKDF (reference sequence). With V trimmed by 0 bases and J by 2 bases, 4 bases remained unmatched. This CDR3 is built from 16 residues. In nucleotides, the CDR3 is TGTGCCACCAGCAGAGATCTACTAGCGACCTACAATGAGCAGTTCTTC. This translates into CATSRDLLATYNEQFF.

The CDR3 nucleotides read TGCGCCAGCCGCGGGGTTAGCACCGGGGAGCTGTTTTTT. Translating gives CASRGVSTGELFF. The J gene is TRBJ2-2, the V gene TRBV5-1, with D tentatively TRBD2 (6 bases). CDR3 length: 13 residues. Trimming took 7 bases from V and 4 from J, leaving 11 bases between them. In germline, CDR1 is SGHRS, CDR2 YFSETQ.

J is TRBJ2-1 and V is TRBV5-4; 10 nucleotides line up with TRBD2. The J segment lost 2 bases and the V segment lost 1 base, leaving 0 bases of the junction unmatched. The CDR3 contains 15 residues. The germline V gene has CDR1 SGHNT and CDR2 YYREEE (reference sequence). Written as DNA, the CDR3 is TGTGCCAGCAGCTTGACTAGCGGGACCTACAATGAGCAGTTCTTC. Amino acids: CASSLTSGTYNEQFF.

This chain joins TRBV7-2 and TRBJ1-3; the D is unclear. V dropped 6 bases and J dropped 0 bases, with 9 bases sitting between them. The CDR3 covers 14 residues. Germline lookup yields CDR1 SGHTA and CDR2 FQGNSA. CDR3 coding DNA: TGTGCCAGCAGTCTTGACTACTCTGGAAACACCATATATTTT. Its protein is CASSLDYSGNTIYF.

The chain combines TRBV28 with TRBJ2-7; 11 bases line up with TRBD1. The CDR3 consists of 15 residues. V dropped 5 bases and J dropped 4; count of bases not matched to a gene: 7. Germline lookup yields CDR1 MDHEN and CDR2 SYDVKM. The CDR3 sequence: CASSPGDRGRYEQYF. The CDR3 DNA sequence: TGTGCCAGCAGTCCCGGGGACAGGGGGAGGTACGAGCAGTACTTC.

This clone showed up just once. The J gene is TRBJ2-5, the V gene TRBV6-1; 11 nucleotides align to TRBD2. CDR3 length: 17 residues. V gave up 0 bases and J gave up 5 bases; unmatched junction bases: 8. Germline V gene sequence: CDR1 MNHNS, CDR2 SASEGT. CDR3 amino acids: CASSEADQLAGGETQYF. In DNA form, the CDR3 reads TGTGCCAGCAGTGAAGCTGATCAATTAGCGGGGGGGGAGACCCAGTACTTC.

About this clone itself: At one boundary the junction diverges from the germline segment, which might be a read error. V usage is TRBV6-5 and J usage is TRBJ2-4, with a possible D match to TRBD1 (6 bases). The germline gives CDR1 MNHEY, CDR2 SVGAGI. The CDR3 has 14 residues. CDR3 nucleotides: TGTGCCAGCAGTAACTCGGACAGCAGGGACATTCAGTACTTC. This translates into CASSNSDSRDIQYF.

This clone is a singleton in its sample. The rearrangement joins TRBV6-1 to TRBJ2-1; tentatively, D is TRBD2 (6 bases). V gave up 2 bases and J gave up 14 bases, with 16 bases separating them. Germline assignment: CDR1 MNHNS and CDR2 SASEGT. This CDR3 comprises 13 residues. The CDR3 nucleotides read TGTGCCAGCAGTGAAATTAAGGAGGGGTTGAAGTTCTTC. It yields the protein CASSEIKEGLKFF.

The chain joins TRBV6-5 to TRBJ2-2, with TRBD1 as a possible D gene (5 bases). Germline V gives CDR1 MNHEY, CDR2 SVGAGI. The CDR3 totals 15 residues. Trimming pared 2 bases from V and 5 bases from J, leaving 12 bases between. CDR3 sequence: CASSYSRARTGELFF. The CDR3 DNA reads TGTGCCAGCAGTTACAGCAGGGCCCGGACCGGGGAGCTGTTTTTT.

This sequence joins TRBV7-2 and TRBJ2-6, with 7 positions matching TRBD1. Germline lookup yields CDR1 SGHTA and CDR2 FQGNSA. The ends lost 5 bases at V and 4 bases at J; junction bases unmatched: 11. The CDR3 is 17 amino acids. Here the CDR3 reads CASSPRQGRAGANVLTF. The DNA of the CDR3 is TGTGCCAGCAGCCCCCGACAGGGTCGAGCCGGGGCCAACGTCCTGACTTTC. Variable domain in full (rest from reference TRBV7-2 and TRBJ2-6): GAGVSQSPSNKVTEKGKDVELRCDPISGHTALYWYRQSLGQGLEFLIYFQGNSAPDKSGLPSDRFSAERTGGSVSTLTIQRTQQEDSAVYLCASSPRQGRAGANVLTFGAGSRLTVL.

J is TRBJ1-1 and V is TRBV18, with TRBD1 as a possible D gene (6 bases). The germline gives CDR1 KGHSH, CDR2 LQKENI. The CDR3 has 14 amino acids. V was shortened by 5 bases and J by 5 bases, with 15 bases between the two germline ends. For the CDR3, the DNA is TGTGCCAGCTCAAAGAGGACAGAATTGACTGAAGCTTTCTTT. It codes for CASSKRTELTEAFF.

The chain combines TRBV18 with TRBJ2-7; 9 bases are a match to TRBD1. The J segment lost 3 bases and the V segment lost 0 bases, leaving 3 bases of the junction unmatched. Germline V gives CDR1 KGHSH, CDR2 LQKENI. The CDR3 spans 15 residues. The CDR3 sequence is CASSPPGQGLYEQYF. The DNA of the CDR3 is TGTGCCAGCTCACCACCGGGACAGGGTCTCTACGAGCAGTACTTC.

The V and J genes are TRBV18 and TRBJ1-3, with unresolved D. Germline lookup yields CDR1 KGHSH and CDR2 LQKENI. This CDR3 comprises 14 residues. Trimming removed 1 base from V and 0 bases from J, with 4 bases in between. The CDR3 DNA is TGTGCCAGCTCACCACGGCACTCTGGAAACACCATATATTTT. Protein sequence: CASSPRHSGNTIYF.

The J gene is TRBJ1-1, the V gene TRBV30; tentatively, D is TRBD1 (5 bases). Per the germline V gene, CDR1 is GTSNPN and CDR2 is SVGIG (reference sequence). V was clipped by 4 bases and J by 6 bases, with 15 bases between them. CDR3 length: 13 residues. The CDR3 coding sequence is TGTGCCTGGACAGGGTGGGAGGTAGCTGAAGCTTTCTTT. Its protein product is CAWTGWEVAEAFF. The full variable domain, completed using reference TRBV30 and TRBJ1-1, is SQTIHQWPATLVQPVGSPLSLECTVEGTSNPNLYWYRQAAGRGLQLLFYSVGIGQISSEVPQNLSASRPQDRQFILSSKKLLLSDSGFYLCAWTGWEVAEAFFGQGTRLTVV.

This chain joins TRBV19 and TRBJ1-1; TRBD1 matches 7 bases. The ends lost 5 bases at V and 5 bases at J; junction bases unmatched: 8. Germline lookup yields CDR1 LNHDA and CDR2 SQIVND (reference sequence). The CDR3 covers 14 residues. The CDR3 loop reads CASSLTGARTEAFF. The CDR3 DNA reads as TGTGCCAGTAGTCTAACAGGGGCAAGGACTGAAGCTTTCTTT.

This clone showed up just once. This chain joins TRBV7-9 and TRBJ1-1; 8 bases are a match to TRBD1. The germline CDR1 and CDR2 sequences are SEHNR and FQNEAQ (reference sequence). The V segment lost 0 bases and the J segment 5 bases; nucleotides outside the gene matches: 5. This CDR3 has 15 residues. The DNA for the CDR3 is TGTGCCAGCAGCTTAGCGGACAGGGAGGGGACTGAAGCTTTCTTT. This gives the protein CASSLADREGTEAFF.

The chain carries TRBV4-1 and TRBJ2-2; D unclear. Trimming stripped 1 base from V and 7 bases from J, with 4 bases between. CDR3 length: 12 amino acids. CDR1 is MGHRA and CDR2 is YSYEKL in the germline V gene. The CDR3 region is CASSQGLGELFF. The CDR3 DNA follows: TGCGCCAGCAGCCAAGGACTCGGGGAGCTGTTTTTT.

This clone was seen a few times. The V call is TRBV10-1, the J call TRBJ2-7, with D possibly being TRBD1 (6 bases). There are 13 residues in the CDR3. V was clipped by 6 bases and J by 1 base, with 10 bases between them. Germline values: CDR1 WNHNN, CDR2 SYGVQD (reference sequence). As DNA, the CDR3 is TGCGCCAGCAGCCACGACAGGTCCTACGAGCAGTACTTC. It codes for CASSHDRSYEQYF.

The rearrangement joins TRBV6-1 to TRBJ2-3, with TRBD1 matching over 12 bases. V gave up 9 bases and J gave up 3 bases; unmatched junction bases: 7. CDR1 is MNHNS and CDR2 is SASEGT in the germline V gene. This CDR3 is 15 amino acids long. CDR3 nucleotides: TGTGCCAGTATTCGGGGACAGGGGGCGACAGATACGCAGTATTTT. It codes for CASIRGQGATDTQYF.

J is TRBJ2-1 and V is TRBV6-1, with 7 bases lining up with TRBD1. Germline loops: CDR1 MNHNS, CDR2 SASEGT. The length of the CDR3 is 14 residues. J lost 2 bases, V lost 6 bases, and 4 bases had no gene match. CDR3 coding DNA: TGTGCCAGCAGGGTACAGGGGCCCTACAATGAGCAGTTCTTC. Residues: CASRVQGPYNEQFF.